Listed below are T cell receptor beta chains from one sample, sequenced in a study of blood T cell repertoires in COVID-19. Profiling relied on immunoSEQ multiplex PCR, and the TCRdb table lists in-frame clones only, not all of them. Counted here are tens of thousands of clones, around 88% occurring once; the ten biggest clones make up approximately 19%. What was sequenced was peripheral blood. The source is a man aged 65-85 years with active COVID-19. Both conserved end residues are part of each CDR3. A D gene is named only where the DNA matches it firmly. A clone size is listed for some rows: how often the clone was seen (once, few, many), or a class if it is expanded.

abundance,d_gene,j_gene,v_gene,CDR3aa,CDR3nt
.,TRBD2,TRBJ2-3,TRBV7-2,CASSLALAGGGDTQYF,TGTGCCAGCAGCTTAGCACTAGCGGGAGGGGGAGATACGCAGTATTTT
.,.,TRBJ1-6,TRBV2,CASSEQGSSYNSPLHF,TGTGCCAGCAGTGAACAGGGGAGCTCCTATAATTCACCCCTCCACTTT
.,.,TRBJ2-2,TRBV24-1,CATSDPRGADTGELFF,TGTGCCACCAGTGACCCCAGGGGCGCGGACACCGGGGAGCTGTTTTTT
few,TRBD1,TRBJ2-2,TRBV2,CASQGQIGELFF,TGTGCCAGCCAGGGACAGATCGGGGAGCTGTTTTTT
.,TRBD1,TRBJ2-5,TRBV11-2,CASSYLQGQGRRETQYF,TGTGCCAGCAGCTACCTACAAGGACAGGGGAGGAGGGAGACCCAGTACTTC
.,TRBD1,TRBJ1-1,TRBV20-1,CSASRQGVRLNTEAFF,TGCAGTGCTAGTCGCCAGGGGGTAAGGCTGAACACTGAAGCTTTCTTT
.,.,TRBJ2-3,TRBV7-2,CASSLAPSLGTDTQYF,TGTGCCAGCAGCTTAGCCCCTAGCTTGGGCACAGATACGCAGTATTTT
.,.,TRBJ2-5,TRBV9,CASSVADGLQETQYF,TGTGCCAGCAGCGTAGCGGATGGACTACAAGAGACCCAGTACTTC
.,.,TRBJ1-2,TRBV7-9,CASSLDQKITESHTF,TGTGCCAGCAGCTTAGACCAGAAAATTACAGAATCGCACACCTTC
.,.,TRBJ1-5,TRBV7-9,CASSPTSGSQPQHF,TGTGCCAGCAGCCCTACCTCGGGGTCCCAGCCCCAGCATTTT
.,TRBD1,TRBJ1-1,TRBV19,CASSIVESRGRTEAFF,TGTGCCAGTAGTATAGTAGAGAGCAGGGGGAGGACTGAAGCTTTCTTT
.,.,TRBJ1-1,TRBV6-6,CASSYQGLNTEAFF,TGTGCCAGCAGTTACCAGGGTTTGAACACTGAAGCTTTCTTT
.,.,TRBJ2-4,TRBV3-1/TRBV3-2,CASSQEGLGAKNIQYF,TGTGCCAGCAGCCAAGAGGGGCTGGGAGCCAAAAACATTCAGTACTTC
.,.,TRBJ2-1,TRBV11-2,CASSLMGAGSGNEQFF,TGTGCCAGCAGCTTAATGGGTGCGGGATCAGGCAATGAGCAGTTCTTC